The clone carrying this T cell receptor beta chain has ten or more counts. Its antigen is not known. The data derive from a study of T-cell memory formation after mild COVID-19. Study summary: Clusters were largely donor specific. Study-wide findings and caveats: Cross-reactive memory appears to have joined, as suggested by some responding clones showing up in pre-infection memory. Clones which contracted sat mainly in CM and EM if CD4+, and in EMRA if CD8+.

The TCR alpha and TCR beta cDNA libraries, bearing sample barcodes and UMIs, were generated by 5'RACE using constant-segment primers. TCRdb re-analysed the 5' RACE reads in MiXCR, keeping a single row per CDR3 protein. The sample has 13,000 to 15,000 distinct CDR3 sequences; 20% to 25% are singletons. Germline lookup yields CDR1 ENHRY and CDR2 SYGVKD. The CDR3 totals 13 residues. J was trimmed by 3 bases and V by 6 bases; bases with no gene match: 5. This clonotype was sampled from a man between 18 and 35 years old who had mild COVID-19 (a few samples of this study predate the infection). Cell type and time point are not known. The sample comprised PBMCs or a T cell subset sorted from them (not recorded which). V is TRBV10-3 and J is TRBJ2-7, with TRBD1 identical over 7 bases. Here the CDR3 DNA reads TGTGCCATCAGCCCCGGGACAGACTACGAGCAGTACTTC. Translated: CAISPGTDYEQYF.